These 5 T cell receptor beta chains came from one sample sequenced in a study of response to subunit inactivated influenza vaccine. TCRdb independently ran MiXCR on the RT-PCR reads; one entry per CDR3 protein. Altogether around 200,000 distinct CDR3 sequences are present, about 9% being singletons, with the ten largest covering approximately 10%. Specimen: non-naive T cells sorted from PBMCs, collected on the day of vaccination. Receptor source: a man between 50 and 59 years old who received an inactivated influenza vaccine.

This clonotype was recorded at least ten times. The chain combines TRBV7-7 with TRBJ2-5, with 7 positions matching TRBD2. The junction had 5 bases not matched to a gene; V was cut back by 5 bases and J by 2 bases. Germline V gene data show CDR1 as SSHAT and CDR2 as FNYEAQ (reference sequence). This CDR3 is 14 amino acids long. The DNA of the CDR3 is TGTGCCAGCAGCATCTCGGGACTACAAGAGACCCAGTACTTC. It translates to CASSISGLQETQYF.

This clonotype was picked up many times. The V and J genes are TRBV7-3 and TRBJ2-1; 7 bases line up with TRBD2. Germline CDR1 reads SGHTA; CDR2 reads FQGTGA. CDR3 length equals 15 residues. V was pared by 1 base and J by 5 bases, with 5 bases of the junction left unmatched. DNA for the CDR3: TGTGCCAGCAGCTTAATGGGCGGGGGTAACAATGAGCAGTTCTTC. Amino acid sequence: CASSLMGGGNNEQFF.

This clonotype showed up just a few times. The J gene is TRBJ1-6, the V gene TRBV27, with TRBD1 identical over 7 bases. The CDR3 is 13 residues long. Germline values: CDR1 MNHEY, CDR2 SMNVEV (reference sequence). The ends lost 3 bases at V and 9 bases at J; junction bases unmatched: 2. The CDR3 spells CASSFDRASPLHF. CDR3 nucleotide sequence: TGTGCCAGCAGTTTCGACAGGGCTTCACCCCTCCACTTT.

This clonotype was recorded at least ten times. This chain joins TRBV12-3 or TRBV12-4 and TRBJ2-7, with 9 bases aligning to TRBD2. V gave up 7 bases and J gave up 6 bases; unmatched junction bases: 10. This CDR3 is built from 14 residues. Here the CDR3 reads CASTLGASGTEQYF. The CDR3 region has the DNA TGTGCCAGCACCCTGGGAGCTAGCGGGACCGAGCAGTACTTC.

The rearrangement uses TRBV5-1 and TRBJ2-5, with 11 bases that match TRBD2. The CDR3 has 18 residues. Losses at the gene ends were 0 bases for V and 4 bases for J; bases not matched to a gene: 11. CDR1 is SGHRS and CDR2 is YFSETQ in the germline V gene. As DNA, the CDR3 is TGCGCCAGCAGCTTGGGACAGCTAGCGGGAGGACAGGGAGAGACCCAGTACTTC. Translated: CASSLGQLAGGQGETQYF.